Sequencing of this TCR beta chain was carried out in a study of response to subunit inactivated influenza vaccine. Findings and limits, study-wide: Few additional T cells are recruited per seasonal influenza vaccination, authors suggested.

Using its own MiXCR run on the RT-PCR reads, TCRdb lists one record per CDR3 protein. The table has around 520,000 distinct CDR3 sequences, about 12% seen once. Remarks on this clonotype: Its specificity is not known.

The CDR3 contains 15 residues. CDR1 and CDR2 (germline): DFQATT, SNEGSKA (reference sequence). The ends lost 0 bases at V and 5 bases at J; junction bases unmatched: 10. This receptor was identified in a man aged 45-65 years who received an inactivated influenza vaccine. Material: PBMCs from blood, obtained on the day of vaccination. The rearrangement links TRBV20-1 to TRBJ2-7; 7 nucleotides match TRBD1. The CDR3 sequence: CSARDKGDRGNEQYF. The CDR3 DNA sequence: TGCAGTGCTAGAGATAAGGGGGACAGAGGAAACGAGCAGTACTTC.